These 16 T cell receptor beta chains came from one sample sequenced in a study of molecular identifiers for immune sequencing clone quantification. Each CDR3 protein is one row after TCRdb ran MiXCR on the PCR reads. The sample shows about 510,000 distinct CDR3 sequences, around 25% of them seen only once. The sequenced material came from naive CD8+ T cells from blood, with Jurkat cell RNA spiked in. Subset of the sample: FACS-sorted CD8+CD4-CCR7+CD45RA+ naive T cells. The receptor set was obtained from a human donor in good health. Some libraries in this study had Jurkat cell RNA spiked in.

The gene calls are TRBV7-2 and TRBJ2-3; TRBD2 matches 11 bases. Trimming at V came to 1 base and at J to 6 bases, leaving 18 bases not matched to a gene. This CDR3 is built from 20 residues. CDR1 is SGHTA and CDR2 is FQGNSA in the germline V gene. The DNA of the CDR3 is TGTGCCAGCAGCTTAGAGGGTGGGTCGGTACTAGCGGGAGTTATGGATACGCAGTATTTT. Translation: CASSLEGGSVLAGVMDTQYF.

This clonotype showed up just a few times. The chain is built from TRBV3-1 and TRBJ2-1; no firm D call. Per the germline V gene, CDR1 is LGHDT and CDR2 is YNNKEL (reference sequence). With 2 bases removed from V and 9 bases from J, the gap between germline ends came to 14 bases. This CDR3 has 14 amino acids. The CDR3, as DNA: TGTGCCAGCAGCCAACCCGATACAGAGTGTGAGCAGTTCTTC. It specifies CASSQPDTECEQFF.

Comments on this clonotype: This clone may be a read error of a much larger clone one base away. The chain is built from TRBV7-9 and TRBJ1-1; a possible D gene is TRBD1 (6 bases). Looked up from germline, CDR1 is SEHNR and CDR2 is FQNEAQ (reference sequence). V was cut by 3 bases and J by 10 bases, with 12 bases left in between. CDR3 length: 12 amino acids. The CDR3 DNA sequence: TGTGCCAGCAGCTTTACAGGGACCGGAGCTTTCTTT. Protein sequence: CASSFTGTGAFF.

There are a few counts of this clonotype. This chain connects TRBV27 to TRBJ2-7; D perhaps matches TRBD1 (6 bases). CDR1 is MNHEY, CDR2 SMNVEV, per germline (reference sequence). V gave up 5 bases and J gave up 2 bases, with 10 bases separating them. CDR3 length equals 13 residues. In DNA, the CDR3 is TGTGCCAGCAGTCACCGGGACACCTACGAGCAGTACTTC. This sequence encodes CASSHRDTYEQYF.

The table lists this clonotype with a few counts. This chain links TRBV27 with TRBJ2-6, with D possibly being TRBD2 (6 bases). Germline V gene lookup returns CDR1 MNHEY and CDR2 SMNVEV (reference sequence). This CDR3 has 15 amino acids. Trimming shortened V by 8 bases and J by 0 bases, and 11 bases separated the two germline ends. Written as DNA, the CDR3 is TGTGCCAGCGGACTACACAGCTCTGGGGCCAACGTCCTGACTTTC. This encodes CASGLHSSGANVLTF.

This clonotype was found a few times. This chain connects TRBV20-1 to TRBJ2-1, with D possibly matching TRBD2 (5 bases). This CDR3 region has 13 residues. Germline V lookup: CDR1 DFQATT, CDR2 SNEGSKA (reference sequence). Trimming pared 6 bases from V and 4 bases from J, leaving 13 bases between. The CDR3 DNA sequence: TGCAGTGCCCCACTACGGACTTACAATGAGCAGTTCTTC. Protein product: CSAPLRTYNEQFF.

This clonotype has ten or more counts. The V call is TRBV29-1, the J call TRBJ2-1; maybe TRBD1 (7 bases). The V end lost 6 bases, the J end lost 6 bases, and 12 bases lay between the germline ends. Germline lookup yields CDR1 SQVTM and CDR2 ANQGSEA. This CDR3 comprises 12 residues. CDR3: CSVQGDSNEQFF. DNA of the CDR3: TGCAGCGTCCAGGGGGACTCCAATGAGCAGTTCTTC.

The chain is built from TRBV2 and TRBJ2-7, with 9 bases fitting TRBD2. Losses at the gene ends were 7 bases for V and 2 bases for J; bases not matched to a gene: 6. This CDR3 contains 14 residues. Germline CDR1 SNHLY, CDR2 FYNNEI. CDR3 DNA: TGTGCCAGCATGGAGCGGGAGGCAACCTACGAGCAGTACTTC. Translating gives CASMEREATYEQYF.

This clonotype was recorded at least ten times. This chain joins TRBV29-1 and TRBJ2-7; the D gene could be TRBD1 or TRBD2 (5 bases each). The CDR3 is 11 amino acids. V lost 7 bases and J lost 7, with 14 bases in between. Germline V gene lookup returns CDR1 SQVTM and CDR2 ANQGSEA. CDR3 DNA sequence: TGCAGCGCATTGGCCGAGGGGGAGCAGTACTTC. It translates to CSALAEGEQYF.

As to this clonotype: This may come from a read error, since a much larger clone is one base off. The V and J genes are TRBV11-2 and TRBJ2-3, with 7 bases identical to TRBD1. The CDR3 spans 16 residues. CDR1 and CDR2 (germline): SGHAT, FQNNGV. V lost 5 bases, J lost 4 bases, and 12 bases stayed unmatched. As DNA, the CDR3 is TGTGCCAGCAGCCCGATAGTGGGACAGAGACCAGATACGCAGTATTTT. Translated, it gives CASSPIVGQRPDTQYF.

This clonotype came up a few times. The rearrangement uses TRBV27 and TRBJ2-7, with a tentative D call TRBD2 (5 bases). Germline CDR1 MNHEY, CDR2 SMNVEV (reference sequence). V lost 1 base and J 4 bases, leaving 17 bases between the germline ends. This CDR3 comprises 16 residues. Here the CDR3 DNA reads TGTGCCAGCAGTTTATTCAGCCCTCCGTCGGGGTACGAGCAGTACTTC. It yields the protein CASSLFSPPSGYEQYF.

Notes on this clonotype: One end of the junction is discordant with germline, which a read error may explain. The chain joins TRBV4-3 to TRBJ2-2; D may be TRBD1 (6 bases). Germline CDR1 reads LGHNA; CDR2 reads YSLEER. This CDR3 is built from 15 residues. The CDR3 DNA reads TGCGGCAGCAGCCAGGGCAGGGGGAACACCGGGGAGCTGTTTTTT. This gives the protein CGSSQGRGNTGELFF.

A remark on this clonotype: Just one base apart from a much larger clone, this may be a read error. The gene calls are TRBV7-9 and TRBJ2-3, with TRBD2 identical over 9 bases. The CDR3 loop spans 16 amino acids. CDR1 and CDR2 (germline): SEHNR, FQNEAQ (reference sequence). Written as DNA, the CDR3 is TGTGCCAGCAGCTCGGGACTAGCCCTTCCCACAGATTCGCAGTATTTT. Translated: CASSSGLALPTDSQYF.

There are many counts of this clonotype. The rearrangement uses TRBV30 and TRBJ2-1; tentatively, D is TRBD1 (5 bases). V was trimmed by 2 bases and J by 3 bases, leaving 11 bases between them. This CDR3 comprises 14 residues. Looked up from germline, CDR1 is GTSNPN and CDR2 is SVGIG (reference sequence). Here the CDR3 DNA reads TGTGCCTGGAGTTCTCAGGGTTACTACAATGAGCAGTTCTTC. As protein: CAWSSQGYYNEQFF.

On this clonotype itself: A read error may be the cause here, since a much bigger clone is one base away. This sequence joins TRBV24-1 and TRBJ2-1, with TRBD1 as a possible D gene (6 bases). This CDR3 has 13 residues. From germline, CDR1 is KGHDR and CDR2 SFDVKD. In DNA form, the CDR3 reads TGTGCCTCCAGTGATATGACAGGACATGAGCAGTTCTTC. Amino acids: CASSDMTGHEQFF.

This clonotype was counted ten times or more. V usage is TRBV6-6 and J usage is TRBJ2-1; D possibly corresponds to TRBD2 (5 bases). The CDR3 contains 13 residues. Trimming shortened V by 2 bases and J by 5 bases, and 7 bases separated the two germline ends. CDR1 and CDR2 (germline): MNHNY, SVGAGI (reference sequence). CDR3 sequence: CASSYGGDNEQFF. The CDR3 DNA reads TGTGCCAGCAGTTACGGAGGCGACAATGAGCAGTTCTTC.